Below, 4 T cell receptor beta chains from the same sample are listed, as sequenced in a study of shared clonotypes between healthy human individuals. Method: immunoSEQ multiplex PCR; TCRdb's copy keeps in-frame clones and lacks some. The data show 950,000 to 1,300,000 clones, approximately 72% seen once. Sequences were obtained from memory CD4+ T cells sorted from blood. Subset described: CD45RA-negative fraction. The receptors come from a man in his late teens or twenties in good health.

This chain joins TRBV5-4 and TRBJ2-7; no clear D. Between the trimmed V and J ends, which lost 5 bases and 0 bases, there was a span of 9 bases. This CDR3 has 13 amino acids. In germline, CDR1 is SGHNT, CDR2 YYREEE (reference sequence). The CDR3 spells CASSVFSSYEQYF. CDR3 sequence (DNA): TGTGCCAGCAGTGTCTTTAGCTCCTACGAGCAGTACTTC.

Comments on this clone: Other DNA sequences of this sample code for an identical CDR3. The J gene is TRBJ2-5, the V gene TRBV30; D may correspond to TRBD1 or TRBD2 (5 bases each). The CDR3 is 12 amino acids. CDR1 and CDR2 (germline): GTSNPN, SVGIG (reference sequence). The germline V and J ends were trimmed by 0 bases and 4 bases, with 6 bases remaining between them. The DNA for the CDR3 is TGTGCCTGGAGTGTTGGGGGAGAGACCCAGTACTTC. This codes for CAWSVGGETQYF.

This clone was seen a handful of times. The rearrangement joins TRBV7-8 to TRBJ2-5; 10 positions agree with TRBD2. The CDR3 covers 15 residues. The trim removed 4 bases at V and 6 bases at J, leaving 8 bases unmatched. Germline values: CDR1 SGHVS, CDR2 FQNEAQ. The DNA of the CDR3 is TGTGCCAGCAGCTCCTGGGAAACTAGCGGGAAGACCCAGTACTTC. Protein product: CASSSWETSGKTQYF.

The rearrangement uses TRBV10-3 and TRBJ2-1; D possibly uses TRBD1 or TRBD2 (5 bases each). Germline V CDR1 and CDR2: ENHRY, SYGVKD. V was trimmed by 3 bases and J by 6 bases, leaving 21 bases between them. The CDR3 consists of 17 residues. The CDR3: CAISEGRRGVGPNEQFF. The CDR3 DNA reads as TGTGCCATCAGTGAAGGCAGACGAGGGGTTGGGCCCAATGAGCAGTTCTTC.